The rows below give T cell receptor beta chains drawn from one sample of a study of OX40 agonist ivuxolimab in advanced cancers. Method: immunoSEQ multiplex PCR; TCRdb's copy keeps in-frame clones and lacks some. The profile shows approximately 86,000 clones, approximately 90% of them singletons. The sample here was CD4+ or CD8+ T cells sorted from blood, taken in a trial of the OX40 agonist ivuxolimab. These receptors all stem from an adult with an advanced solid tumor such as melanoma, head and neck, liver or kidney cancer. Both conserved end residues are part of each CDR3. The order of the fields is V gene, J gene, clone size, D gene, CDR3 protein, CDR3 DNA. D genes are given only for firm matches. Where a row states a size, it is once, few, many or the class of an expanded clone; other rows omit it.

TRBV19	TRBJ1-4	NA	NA	CASSSGGGVSEKLFF	TGTGCCAGTAGCTCTGGGGGGGGCGTAAGCGAAAAACTGTTTTTT
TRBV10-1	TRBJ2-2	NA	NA	CASRRGTTGELFF	TGCGCCAGCCGGCGGGGTACGACCGGGGAGCTGTTTTTT
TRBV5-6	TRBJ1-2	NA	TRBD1	CASTGQEPYGYTF	TGTGCCAGCACGGGACAGGAGCCATATGGCTACACCTTC
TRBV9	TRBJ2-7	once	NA	CASSVGGREFHEQYF	TGTGCCAGCAGCGTAGGGGGCAGGGAGTTTCACGAGCAGTACTTC
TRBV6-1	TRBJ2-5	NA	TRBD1	CASSEDGTGFETQYF	TGTGCCAGCAGTGAAGACGGGACAGGGTTCGAGACCCAGTACTTC
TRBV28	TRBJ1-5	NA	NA	CASKGVRQPQHF	TGTGCCAGCAAGGGGGTGAGGCAGCCCCAGCATTTT
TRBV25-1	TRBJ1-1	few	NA	CASSQTQNTEAFF	TGTGCCAGCAGTCAAACCCAGAACACTGAAGCTTTCTTT
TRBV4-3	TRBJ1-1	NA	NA	CASSQVPETEAFF	TGCGCCAGCAGCCAAGTTCCAGAAACTGAAGCTTTCTTT
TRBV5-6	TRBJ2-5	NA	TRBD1	CASSQGTGRETQYF	TGTGCCAGCAGCCAAGGGACAGGGCGGGAGACCCAGTACTTC
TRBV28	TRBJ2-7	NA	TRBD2	CASSLGGTSGDSYEQYF	TGTGCCAGCAGTTTGGGTGGGACTAGCGGCGACTCCTACGAGCAGTACTTC
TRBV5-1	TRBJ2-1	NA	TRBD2	CASSTTSGINNEQFF	TGCGCCAGCAGCACGACTAGCGGGATTAACAATGAGCAGTTCTTC
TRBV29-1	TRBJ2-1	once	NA	CSVEPAERTSYNEQFF	TGCAGCGTTGAACCAGCGGAGAGGACCTCCTACAATGAGCAGTTCTTC
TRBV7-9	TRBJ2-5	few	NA	CASSLGQQETQYF	TGTGCCAGCAGCTTAGGACAGCAAGAGACCCAGTACTTC
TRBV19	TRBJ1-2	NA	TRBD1	CASTFRGDRSYGYTF	TGTGCCAGTACCTTTAGGGGGGACAGGAGCTATGGCTACACCTTC
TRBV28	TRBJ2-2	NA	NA	CASSYTGELFF	TGTGCCAGCAGTTACACCGGGGAGCTGTTTTTT
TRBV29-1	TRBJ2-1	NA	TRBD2	CSVQLAGAAYNEQFF	TGCAGCGTGCAACTAGCGGGAGCAGCCTACAATGAGCAGTTCTTC
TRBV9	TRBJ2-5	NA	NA	CASSVGLVGGQTQYF	TGTGCCAGCAGCGTAGGATTGGTCGGGGGACAGACCCAGTACTTC
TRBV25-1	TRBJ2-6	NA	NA	CASSERAGANVLTF	TGTGCCAGCAGTGAAAGGGCTGGGGCCAACGTCCTGACTTTC
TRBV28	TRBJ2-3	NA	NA	CASSTSTDTQYF	TGTGCCAGCAGCACTAGCACAGATACGCAGTATTTT
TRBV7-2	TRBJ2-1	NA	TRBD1	CASSPSPGTASSYNEQFF	TGTGCCAGCAGCCCCTCTCCCGGGACAGCAAGCTCCTACAATGAGCAGTTCTTC
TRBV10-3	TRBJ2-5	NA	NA	CAISEKVREKGETQYF	TGTGCCATCAGTGAGAAGGTCCGGGAGAAGGGGGAGACCCAGTACTTC
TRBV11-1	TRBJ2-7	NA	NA	CASSFGQTRGYEQYF	TGTGCCAGCAGCTTCGGACAGACTCGCGGCTACGAGCAGTACTTC
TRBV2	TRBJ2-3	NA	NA	CASSYEGLRADTQYF	TGTGCCAGCAGTTATGAGGGACTTAGAGCAGATACGCAGTATTTT
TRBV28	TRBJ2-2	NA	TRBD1	CASKRGTANTGELFF	TGTGCCAGCAAGCGAGGGACAGCAAACACCGGGGAGCTGTTTTTT
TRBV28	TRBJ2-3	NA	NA	CASSIQGSTDTQYF	TGTGCCAGCAGCATACAGGGAAGCACAGATACGCAGTATTTT
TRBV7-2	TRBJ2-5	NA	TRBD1	CASSLAGRGLETQYF	TGTGCCAGCAGCTTAGCGGGAAGGGGGCTAGAGACCCAGTACTTC
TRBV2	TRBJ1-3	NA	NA	CASSNSGNTIYF	TGTGCCAGCAGTAACTCTGGAAACACCATATATTTT
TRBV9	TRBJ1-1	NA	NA	CASSPRMEAGTEAFF	TGTGCCAGCAGCCCCCGAATGGAGGCGGGGACTGAAGCTTTCTTT
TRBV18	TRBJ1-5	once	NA	CASSPGGGNQPQHF	TGTGCCAGCTCACCAGGGGGCGGTAATCAGCCCCAGCATTTT
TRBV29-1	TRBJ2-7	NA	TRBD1	CSVATGGSYEQYF	TGCAGCGTTGCGACAGGGGGTTCCTACGAGCAGTACTTC
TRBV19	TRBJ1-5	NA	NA	CASRRANQPQHF	TGTGCCTCCCGTCGGGCTAATCAGCCCCAGCATTTT
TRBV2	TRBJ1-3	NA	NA	CASSARAGQTKRSSGNTIYF	TGTGCCAGCAGTGCCCGAGCAGGACAGACAAAGAGGTCCTCTGGAAACACCATATATTTT
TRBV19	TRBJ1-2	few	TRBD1	CASSGTGERRDGYTF	TGTGCCAGTTCCGGGACAGGGGAGAGGCGGGATGGCTACACCTTC
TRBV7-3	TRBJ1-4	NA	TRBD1	CASSFPDREAEATNEKLFF	TGTGCCAGCAGCTTCCCGGACAGGGAAGCCGAGGCAACTAATGAAAAACTGTTTTTT
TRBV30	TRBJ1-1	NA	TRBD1	CAWSVTGGTEAFF	TGTGCCTGGAGTGTTACAGGGGGCACTGAAGCTTTCTTT
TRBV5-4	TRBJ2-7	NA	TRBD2	CASSSGTSGFYEQYF	TGTGCCAGCAGCTCGGGGACTAGCGGATTCTACGAGCAGTACTTC
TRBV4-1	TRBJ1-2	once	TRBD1	CASSQGSDRVEGYTF	TGCGCCAGCAGCCAAGGGTCCGACAGGGTAGAGGGCTACACCTTC
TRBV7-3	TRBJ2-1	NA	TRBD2	CASSLTGTSAHNEQFF	TGTGCCAGCAGCTTGACCGGGACTAGCGCTCACAATGAGCAGTTCTTC
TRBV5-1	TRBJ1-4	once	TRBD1	CASSSGQGAEKLFF	TGCGCCAGCAGCAGCGGACAGGGGGCTGAAAAACTGTTTTTT
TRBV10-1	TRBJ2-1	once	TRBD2	CASSDPGVAGNEQFF	TGCGCCAGCAGTGATCCTGGAGTAGCGGGAAATGAGCAGTTCTTC
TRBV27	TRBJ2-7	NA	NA	CASSSGVVSSYEQYF	TGTGCCAGCAGTTCAGGAGTAGTAAGCTCCTACGAGCAGTACTTC
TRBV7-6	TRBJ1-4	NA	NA	CASSLAGGAASNEKLFF	TGTGCCAGCAGCTTAGCCGGGGGGGCAGCCTCTAATGAAAAACTGTTTTTT
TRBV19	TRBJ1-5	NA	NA	CASSTAHEVQPQHF	TGTGCCAGTAGTACTGCCCACGAGGTGCAGCCCCAGCATTTT
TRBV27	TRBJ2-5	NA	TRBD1	CASSSTGTAETQYF	TGTGCCAGCAGTTCCACCGGGACAGCAGAGACCCAGTACTTC
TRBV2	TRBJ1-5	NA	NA	CASSAQGLDQPQHF	TGTGCCAGCTCCGCCCAGGGCTTAGATCAGCCCCAGCATTTT
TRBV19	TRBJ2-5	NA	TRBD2	CASSSGGGQETQYF	TGTGCCAGTAGTAGCGGGGGGGGCCAAGAGACCCAGTACTTC
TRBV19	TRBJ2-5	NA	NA	CASSISQVQETQYF	TGTGCCAGTAGTATCTCCCAGGTCCAAGAGACCCAGTACTTC
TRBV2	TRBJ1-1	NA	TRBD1	CASRDRGMNTEAFF	TGTGCCAGCAGGGACAGGGGCATGAACACTGAAGCTTTCTTT
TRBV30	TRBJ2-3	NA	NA	CAWNSGGTDTQYF	TGTGCCTGGAACTCGGGTGGCACAGATACGCAGTATTTT
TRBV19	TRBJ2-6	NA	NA	CATNAGTARSGANVLTF	TGTGCCACTAACGCGGGGACGGCCCGCTCTGGGGCCAACGTCCTGACTTTC
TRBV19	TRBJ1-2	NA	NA	CATDGVFYGYTF	TGTGCCACGGACGGAGTTTTCTATGGCTACACCTTC
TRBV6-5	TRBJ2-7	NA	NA	CASSYLAARGEQYF	TGTGCCAGCAGTTATCTTGCCGCCCGAGGGGAGCAGTACTTC
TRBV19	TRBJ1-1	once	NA	CASSTRESSTEAFF	TGTGCCAGTAGTACCAGGGAAAGCAGCACTGAAGCTTTCTTT
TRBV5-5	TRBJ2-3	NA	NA	CASSLTWSIGTDTQYF	TGTGCCAGCAGCCTAACGTGGTCCATAGGCACAGATACGCAGTATTTT
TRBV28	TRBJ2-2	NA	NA	CASSFRRGWAGELFF	TGTGCCAGCAGTTTTAGGCGGGGATGGGCCGGGGAGCTGTTTTTT
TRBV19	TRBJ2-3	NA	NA	CASSIEGNSYTDTQYF	TGTGCCAGTAGTATAGAAGGCAACAGTTACACAGATACGCAGTATTTT
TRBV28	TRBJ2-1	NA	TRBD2	CASSLYRSGSTSGYFNEQFF	TGTGCCAGCAGTTTATACCGCAGCGGGAGTACTAGCGGGTATTTCAATGAGCAGTTCTTC